The 26 T cell receptor beta chains below all came from one sample that was sequenced in a study of CD8 T cells in ankylosing spondylitis. No antigens are known for them. TCRdb itself ran the 5' RACE reads through MiXCR, one entry per CDR3 protein. The repertoire consists of fewer than 450,000 distinct CDR3 sequences, with approximately 17% occurring once and the leading ten covering approximately 0.93%. Study observations and caveats: Among TCR beta sequences, a motif of eight highly homologous variants appeared characteristic of ankylosing spondylitis blood.

Sample: blood, either unsorted or a sorted T cell fraction (not recorded which). The receptors come from a male donor with ankylosing spondylitis.

The chain has TRBV18 and TRBJ1-5; no definite D call. The CDR3 consists of 14 residues. Trimming shortened V by 5 bases and J by 7 bases, and 15 bases separated the two germline ends. Germline V lookup: CDR1 KGHSH, CDR2 LQKENI. CDR3 amino acids: CASSTDTWYQPQHF. CDR3 nucleotide sequence: TGTGCCAGCTCAACCGACACCTGGTACCAGCCCCAGCATTTT. The variable domain in full, with the rest retrieved from reference TRBV18 and TRBJ1-5, is NAGVMQNPRHLVRRRGQEARLRCSPMKGHSHVYWYRQLPEEGLKFMVYLQKENIIDESGMPKERFSAEFPKEGPSILRIQQVVRGDSAAYFCASSTDTWYQPQHFGDGTRLSIL.

The J gene is TRBJ1-2, the V gene TRBV10-3; no firm D call. Trimming took off 2 bases at V and 4 bases at J, with 17 bases between the two ends. This CDR3 is built from 16 residues. Per germline, CDR1 ENHRY and CDR2 SYGVKD. The CDR3 loop is CAISEPTAQGGYGYTF. The CDR3 bases are TGTGCCATCAGTGAGCCAACAGCCCAAGGTGGCTATGGCTACACCTTC.

This clonotype has ten or more counts. The V gene is TRBV29-1, the J gene TRBJ2-3; D is ambiguous. Trimming cost V 3 bases and J 0 bases, with 7 bases left between them. This CDR3 region has 13 residues. Per germline, CDR1 SQVTM and CDR2 ANQGSEA. CDR3 loop: CSVEAGSTDTQYF. Here the CDR3 DNA reads TGCAGCGTTGAGGCAGGTAGCACAGATACGCAGTATTTT.

DNA for the CDR3: TGTGCCAGCAGCTTAATGGCGGGGGCCCCCTACAATGAGCAGTTCTTC. It is translated as CASSLMAGAPYNEQFF. The V call is TRBV7-3, the J call TRBJ2-1, with D possibly being TRBD2 (7 bases). The germline gives CDR1 SGHTA, CDR2 FQGTGA. V was clipped by 1 base and J by 2 bases, with 12 bases between them. This CDR3 contains 16 residues.

This clonotype was seen more than once but under ten times. The V gene is TRBV9, the J gene TRBJ2-1; D may correspond to TRBD1 or TRBD2 (5 bases each). V was shortened by 0 bases and J by 4 bases, with 8 bases between the two germline ends. Germline lookup yields CDR1 SGDLS and CDR2 YYNGEE. The CDR3 is 14 amino acids. CDR3 sequence (DNA): TGTGCCAGCAGCGTAGCTTGGGGGTACAATGAGCAGTTCTTC. This encodes CASSVAWGYNEQFF.

V is TRBV6-1 and J is TRBJ1-4; TRBD1 matches 8 bases. Trimming cost V 6 bases and J 2 bases; bases outside gene matches: 8. The germline CDR1 and CDR2 sequences are MNHNS and SASEGT. The CDR3 has 16 amino acids. The CDR3 nucleotides read TGTGCCAGCAGCAGGACAGGGCACTCGACTAATGAAAAACTGTTTTTT. Translation gives CASSRTGHSTNEKLFF.

V and J are TRBV4-3 and TRBJ2-2; D ambiguous. V dropped 4 bases and J dropped 7 bases, with 13 bases sitting between them. Germline V gene data show CDR1 as LGHNA and CDR2 as YSLEER. This CDR3 comprises 14 residues. CDR3 region: CASSPALLNGELFF. CDR3 sequence (DNA): TGCGCCAGCAGCCCAGCTTTGCTTAACGGGGAGCTGTTTTTT.

There are a few counts of this clonotype. V usage is TRBV6-5 and J usage is TRBJ2-2; tentative D call: TRBD1 (6 bases). V dropped 0 bases and J dropped 5 bases, with 10 bases sitting between them. CDR1 is MNHEY, CDR2 SVGAGI, per germline. This CDR3 is 15 amino acids long. As DNA, the CDR3 is TGTGCCAGCAGTTACTCCCAGGGGCGGACCGGGGAGCTGTTTTTT. Protein sequence: CASSYSQGRTGELFF.

The rearrangement uses TRBV12-5 and TRBJ2-1; D possibly corresponds to TRBD2 (5 bases). The CDR3 runs to 13 residues. The V end was cut by 4 bases, the J end by 12 bases, with 16 bases between. Germline V lookup: CDR1 LGHNT, CDR2 FRNRAP. The CDR3 protein is CASGSVSGGGQFF. CDR3 bases: TGTGCTAGTGGTTCCGTCTCGGGTGGAGGGCAGTTCTTC.

This clonotype was counted only a few times. The chain uses TRBV11-1 and TRBJ2-2, with D tentatively TRBD2 (6 bases). This CDR3 spans 20 amino acids. With 2 bases removed from V and 0 bases from J, the gap between germline ends came to 22 bases. The V gene's germline CDR1 is SGHAT and CDR2 FQDESV (reference sequence). Here the CDR3 DNA reads TGTGCCAGCAGCTTAAGCGCGCCTAGCGCCGGGCTCGCGAACACCGGGGAGCTGTTTTTT. Protein: CASSLSAPSAGLANTGELFF.

In this sample, this clonotype turned up a few times. This chain links TRBV7-2 with TRBJ2-1, with D hard to call. The V gene's germline CDR1 is SGHTA and CDR2 FQGNSA. Trimming removed 5 bases at V and 4 bases at J, with 18 bases between. The length of the CDR3 is 16 residues. This chain's CDR3 is CASSLDLMARYNEQFF. CDR3 nucleotide sequence: TGTGCCAGCAGCCTAGACCTAATGGCGAGATACAATGAGCAGTTCTTC.

The chain couples TRBV6-5 to TRBJ1-5; a possible D gene is TRBD1 (5 bases). CDR1 is MNHEY and CDR2 is SVGAGI in the germline V gene. This CDR3 is 16 amino acids long. Between the trimmed V and J ends, which lost 2 bases and 0 bases, there was a span of 11 bases. CDR3 bases: TGTGCCAGCAGTTACGAGGGGCCGTATAGCAATCAGCCCCAGCATTTT. It translates to CASSYEGPYSNQPQHF.

The chain links TRBV6-1 to TRBJ1-1, with D possibly being TRBD1 (5 bases). The CDR3 consists of 14 residues. Germline-derived CDR1 and CDR2 are MNHNS and SASEGT. Trimming cost V 6 bases and J 0 bases, with 11 bases left between them. CDR3 loop: CASSPRAVNTEAFF. The CDR3 DNA reads as TGTGCCAGCAGCCCCAGGGCCGTGAACACTGAAGCTTTCTTT.

The CDR3 DNA is TGTGCCAGCAGCTTGGGCAGTAATAGCAATCAGCCCCAGCATTTT. It translates to CASSLGSNSNQPQHF. The rearrangement links TRBV5-6 to TRBJ1-5; no firm D call. V lost 0 bases, J lost 0 bases, and 7 bases lay in between. CDR1 is SGHDT, CDR2 YYEEEE, per germline. This CDR3 spans 15 amino acids.

To note about this clonotype: Since a much larger clone is just one base distant, this may be a read error. The chain links TRBV20-1 to TRBJ1-5; possible D gene TRBD1, 5 bases. CDR3 length: 17 residues. The germline V gene has CDR1 DFQATT and CDR2 SNEGSKA (reference sequence). The CDR3 nucleotides are TGCTGTGCTAGAGAGGCACGTACCCCGGGACCCGATCAGCCCCAGCATTTT. Translating it yields CCAREARTPGPDQPQHF.

This rearrangement joins TRBV7-2 to TRBJ2-1; 10 bases are a match to TRBD2. From germline, CDR1 is SGHTA and CDR2 FQGNSA. The length of the CDR3 is 15 residues. Trimming took 3 bases from V and 4 from J; bases not matched to a gene: 3. CDR3 DNA: TGTGCCAGCAGCTTTGGACTAGCGGATTACAATGAGCAGTTCTTC. It yields the protein CASSFGLADYNEQFF.

This clonotype was observed at least ten times. This chain uses TRBV29-1 with TRBJ2-7; 7 nucleotides line up with TRBD1. Germline CDR1 SQVTM, CDR2 ANQGSEA. The V gene end was trimmed by 6 bases and the J gene end by 7 bases; junction bases not matched to a gene: 9. This CDR3 spans 12 amino acids. CDR3 sequence: CSVQLTGSEQYF. CDR3 DNA sequence: TGCAGCGTACAATTGACAGGGAGTGAGCAGTACTTC.

The J gene is TRBJ1-2, the V gene TRBV7-2, with 10 bases fitting TRBD1. Germline-derived CDR1 and CDR2 are SGHTA and FQGNSA. V lost 5 bases and J lost 2; bases outside the gene matches: 2. This CDR3 has 14 residues. The CDR3 DNA reads TGTGCCAGCAGCCCGGACAGGGGGAACTATGGCTACACCTTC. Protein product: CASSPDRGNYGYTF.

This clonotype was found many times. The rearrangement uses TRBV20-1 and TRBJ1-6; D gene ambiguous. CDR3 length: 16 residues. Trimming cost V 0 bases and J 0 bases, with 9 bases left between them. Germline V gives CDR1 DFQATT, CDR2 SNEGSKA (reference sequence). The CDR3 loop is CSARDQKSSYNSPLHF. CDR3 in DNA: TGCAGTGCTAGAGATCAAAAGAGCTCCTATAATTCACCCCTCCACTTT.

This clonotype was picked up a small number of times. CDR3 DNA: TGCGCCAGCAGCACAAAACAGGGCCTGGGAGAGACCCAGTACTTC. Translation: CASSTKQGLGETQYF. The chain is built from TRBV5-1 and TRBJ2-5; D may be TRBD1 (6 bases). Trimming pared 4 bases from V and 4 bases from J, leaving 17 bases between. From germline, CDR1 is SGHRS and CDR2 YFSETQ. The CDR3 sequence is 15 residues long.

This clonotype was picked up a small number of times. J is TRBJ2-3 and V is TRBV20-1; 7 bases are a match to TRBD1. The CDR3 is 13 residues long. After removal of 5 bases from V and 3 bases from J, the junction contained 5 bases not matched to a gene. CDR1 and CDR2 from the germline V gene are DFQATT and SNEGSKA (reference sequence). The CDR3 sequence: CSARDSVTDTQYF. As DNA, the CDR3 is TGCAGTGCTCGGGACAGCGTTACAGATACGCAGTATTTT.

This rearrangement joins TRBV7-2 to TRBJ1-5; 7 bases line up with TRBD1. There are 15 residues in the CDR3. Germline lookup yields CDR1 SGHTA and CDR2 FQGNSA. Trimming at V came to 5 bases and at J to 2 bases, leaving 6 bases not matched to a gene. The CDR3 protein is CASSAQGMGNQPQHF. Written as DNA, the CDR3 is TGTGCCAGCAGCGCACAGGGGATGGGCAATCAGCCCCAGCATTTT.

The sample holds a few counts of this clonotype. The J gene is TRBJ2-3, the V gene TRBV5-1; D may match TRBD1 or TRBD2 (6 bases each). Germline lookup yields CDR1 SGHRS and CDR2 YFSETQ. V was shortened by 4 bases and J by 5 bases, with 14 bases between the two germline ends. The CDR3 totals 14 residues. In nucleotides, the CDR3 is TGCGCCAGCAGCGGGGGGCCGGGCAAAGATACGCAGTATTTT. Protein sequence: CASSGGPGKDTQYF.

This clonotype was found a few times. This rearrangement joins TRBV6-2 or TRBV6-3 to TRBJ2-1; no reliable D call. Germline CDR1 reads MNHEY; CDR2 reads SVGEGT. Trimming shortened V by 6 bases and J by 11 bases, and 14 bases separated the two germline ends. This CDR3 is 12 amino acids long. CDR3 sequence reads: CASSSPAGKQFF. CDR3 nucleotides: TGTGCCAGCAGCTCCCCCGCTGGGAAGCAGTTCTTC.

This clonotype was recorded a few times. The chain joins TRBV6-5 to TRBJ1-1; D perhaps matches TRBD1 (6 bases). V was shortened by 5 bases and J by 7 bases, with 11 bases between the two germline ends. The CDR3 consists of 12 residues. CDR1 is MNHEY, CDR2 SVGAGI, per germline. The DNA for the CDR3 is TGTGCCAGCAGTCGAGGACAGCATGAAGCTTTCTTT. Translated: CASSRGQHEAFF.

The chain recombines TRBV6-1 with TRBJ2-4; TRBD1 matches at 9 bases. The germline V gene encodes CDR1 MNHNS and CDR2 SASEGT. The CDR3 is 15 residues long. Unmatched junction bases numbered 6, after V lost 6 bases and J lost 3 bases. CDR3 nucleotide sequence: TGTGCCAGCAGCAGAAACAGGGGGCTCAAAAACATTCAGTACTTC. Translated, it gives CASSRNRGLKNIQYF.